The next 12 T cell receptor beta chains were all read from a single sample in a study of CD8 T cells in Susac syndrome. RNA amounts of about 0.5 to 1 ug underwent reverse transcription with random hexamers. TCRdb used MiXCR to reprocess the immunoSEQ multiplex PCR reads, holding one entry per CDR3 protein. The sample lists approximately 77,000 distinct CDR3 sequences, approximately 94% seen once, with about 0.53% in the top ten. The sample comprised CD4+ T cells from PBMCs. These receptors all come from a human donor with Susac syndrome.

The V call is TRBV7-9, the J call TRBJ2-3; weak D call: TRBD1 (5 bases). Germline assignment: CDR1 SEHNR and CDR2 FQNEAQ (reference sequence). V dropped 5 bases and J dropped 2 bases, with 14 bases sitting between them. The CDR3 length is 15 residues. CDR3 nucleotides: TGTGCCAGCAGCCCAAGGGGTCTTCTCACAGATACGCAGTATTTT. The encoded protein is CASSPRGLLTDTQYF.

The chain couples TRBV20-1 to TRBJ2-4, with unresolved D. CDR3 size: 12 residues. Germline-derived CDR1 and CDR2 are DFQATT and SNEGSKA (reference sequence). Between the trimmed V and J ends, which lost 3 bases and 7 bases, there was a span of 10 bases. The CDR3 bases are TGCAGTGCTAGCACCGGTGGGAACATTCAGTACTTC. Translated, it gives CSASTGGNIQYF.

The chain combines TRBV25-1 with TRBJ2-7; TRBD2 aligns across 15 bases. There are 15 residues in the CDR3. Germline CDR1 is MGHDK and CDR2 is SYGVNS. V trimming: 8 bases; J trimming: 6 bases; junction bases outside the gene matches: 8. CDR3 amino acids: CASGTRTSGRGEQYF. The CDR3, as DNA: TGTGCCAGCGGAACTAGGACTAGCGGGAGGGGCGAGCAGTACTTC.

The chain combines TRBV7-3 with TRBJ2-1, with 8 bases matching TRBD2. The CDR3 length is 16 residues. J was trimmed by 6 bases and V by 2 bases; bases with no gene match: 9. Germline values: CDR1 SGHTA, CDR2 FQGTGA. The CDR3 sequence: CASSLRGGTRSNEQFF. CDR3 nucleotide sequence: TGTGCCAGCAGCTTACGGGGTGGGACTAGAAGCAATGAGCAGTTCTTC. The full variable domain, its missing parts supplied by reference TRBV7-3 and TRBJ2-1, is GAGVSQTPSNKVTEKGKYVELRCDPISGHTALYWYRQSLGQGPEFLIYFQGTGAADDSGLPNDRFFAVRPEGSVSTLKIQRTERGDSAVYLCASSLRGGTRSNEQFFGPGTRLTVL.

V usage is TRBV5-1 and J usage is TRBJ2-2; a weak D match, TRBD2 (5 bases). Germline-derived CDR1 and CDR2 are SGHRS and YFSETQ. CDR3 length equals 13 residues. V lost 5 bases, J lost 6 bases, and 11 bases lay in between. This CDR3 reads CASRVIAPGELFF. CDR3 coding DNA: TGCGCCAGCAGGGTAATAGCGCCCGGGGAGCTGTTTTTT. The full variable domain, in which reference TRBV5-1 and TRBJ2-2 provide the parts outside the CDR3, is KAGVTQTPRYLIKTRGQQVTLSCSPISGHRSVSWYQQTPGQGLQFLFEYFSETQRNKGNFPGRFSGRQFSNSRSEMNVSTLELGDSALYLCASRVIAPGELFFGEGSRLTVL.

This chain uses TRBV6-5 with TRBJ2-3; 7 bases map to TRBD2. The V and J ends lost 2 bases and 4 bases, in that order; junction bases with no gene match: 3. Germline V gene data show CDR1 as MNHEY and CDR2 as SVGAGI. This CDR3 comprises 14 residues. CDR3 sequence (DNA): TGTGCCAGCAGTTACGGGGAGGGCCCAGATACGCAGTATTTT. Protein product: CASSYGEGPDTQYF.

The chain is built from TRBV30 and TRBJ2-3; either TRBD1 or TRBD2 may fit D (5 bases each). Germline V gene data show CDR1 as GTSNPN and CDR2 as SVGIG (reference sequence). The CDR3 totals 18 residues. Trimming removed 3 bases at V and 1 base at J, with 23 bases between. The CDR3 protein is CAWSGGAGGSAGTDTQYF. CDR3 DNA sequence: TGTGCCTGGAGCGGAGGTGCTGGGGGATCCGCTGGCACAGATACGCAGTATTTT.

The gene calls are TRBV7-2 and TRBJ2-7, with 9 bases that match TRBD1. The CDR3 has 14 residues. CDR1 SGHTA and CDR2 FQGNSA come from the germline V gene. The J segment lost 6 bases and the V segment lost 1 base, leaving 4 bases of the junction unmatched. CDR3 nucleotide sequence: TGTGCCAGCAGCTTAGGAGAGACAGGGGGCGAGCAGTACTTC. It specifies CASSLGETGGEQYF.

Here the CDR3 DNA reads TGCAGTGCTAGCCCCCCGGGGGGTGGAGGTCAGTTCTTC. Protein product: CSASPPGGGGQFF. J is TRBJ2-1 and V is TRBV20-1, with 7 nucleotides matching TRBD2. The CDR3 contains 13 residues. The germline V gene encodes CDR1 DFQATT and CDR2 SNEGSKA (reference sequence). Trimming cost V 3 bases and J 13 bases; bases outside gene matches: 12.

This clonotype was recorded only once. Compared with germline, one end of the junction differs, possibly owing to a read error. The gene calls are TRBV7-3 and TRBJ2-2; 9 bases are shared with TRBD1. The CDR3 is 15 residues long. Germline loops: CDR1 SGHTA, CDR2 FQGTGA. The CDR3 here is CANSLGTGRTGELFF. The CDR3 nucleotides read TGTGCCAACAGCTTAGGGACAGGGCGGACCGGGGAGCTGTTTTTT. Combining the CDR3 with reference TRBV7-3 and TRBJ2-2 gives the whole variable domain GAGVSQTPSNKVTEKGKYVELRCDPISGHTALYWYRQSLGQGPEFLIYFQGTGAADDSGLPNDRFFAVRPEGSVSTLKIQRTERGDSAVYLCANSLGTGRTGELFFGEGSRLTVL.

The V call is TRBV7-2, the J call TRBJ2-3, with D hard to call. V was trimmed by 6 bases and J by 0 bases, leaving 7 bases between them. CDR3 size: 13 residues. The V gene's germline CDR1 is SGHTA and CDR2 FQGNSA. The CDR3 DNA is TGTGCCAGCAGGATCCGGAGCACAGATACGCAGTATTTT. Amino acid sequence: CASRIRSTDTQYF.

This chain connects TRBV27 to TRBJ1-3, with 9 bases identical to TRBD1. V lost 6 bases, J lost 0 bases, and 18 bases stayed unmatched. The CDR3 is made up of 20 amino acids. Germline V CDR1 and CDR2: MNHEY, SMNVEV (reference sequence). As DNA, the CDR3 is TGTGCCAGCAGCGATACTTCCCTGCGGGGACAGGGATCCTCTGGAAACACCATATATTTT. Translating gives CASSDTSLRGQGSSGNTIYF.